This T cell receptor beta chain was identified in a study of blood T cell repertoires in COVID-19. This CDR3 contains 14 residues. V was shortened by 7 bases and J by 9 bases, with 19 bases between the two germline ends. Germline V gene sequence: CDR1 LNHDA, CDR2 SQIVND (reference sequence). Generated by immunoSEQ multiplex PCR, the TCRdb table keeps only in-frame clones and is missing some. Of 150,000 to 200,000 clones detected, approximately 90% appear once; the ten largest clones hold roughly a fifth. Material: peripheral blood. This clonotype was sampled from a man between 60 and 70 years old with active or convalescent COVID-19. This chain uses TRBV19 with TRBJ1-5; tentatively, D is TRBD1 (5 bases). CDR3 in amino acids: CASITTAAGGPQHF. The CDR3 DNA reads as TGTGCCAGTATTACCACAGCGGCCGGGGGGCCCCAGCATTTT.